Listed here is a single T cell receptor beta chain. The hyperthyroidism was newly diagnosed and had lasted under 2 months; the patients were aged 18 to 65. The PBMCs were taken from approximately 9 ml of fresh peripheral blood. This CDR3 spans 15 amino acids. The germline V gene has CDR1 WNHNN and CDR2 SYGVQD (reference sequence). Unmatched junction bases numbered 5, after V lost 6 bases and J lost 0 bases. Researchers amplified the TCR beta CDR3 regions from RNA transcripts. The HTBI primer set was used in a first-round RT-PCR of the TCR CDR3. Each CDR3 protein is one row after TCRdb ran MiXCR on the multiplex PCR reads. This sample has approximately 400,000 distinct CDR3 sequences, with about a sixth found just once. The data were obtained in a study of T cells in Graves' hyperthyroidism and ophthalmopathy. About the research overall: Before any treatment, at initial diagnosis, peripheral blood was collected.

This sequence joins TRBV10-1 and TRBJ2-1; 7 nucleotides agree with TRBD2. Sequencing input: blood. The source is a woman in her late teens or twenties with Graves' hyperthyroidism. The CDR3 nucleotides are TGCGCCAGCAGCGAAGGGACTACCTCCTACAATGAGCAGTTCTTC. This encodes CASSEGTTSYNEQFF.